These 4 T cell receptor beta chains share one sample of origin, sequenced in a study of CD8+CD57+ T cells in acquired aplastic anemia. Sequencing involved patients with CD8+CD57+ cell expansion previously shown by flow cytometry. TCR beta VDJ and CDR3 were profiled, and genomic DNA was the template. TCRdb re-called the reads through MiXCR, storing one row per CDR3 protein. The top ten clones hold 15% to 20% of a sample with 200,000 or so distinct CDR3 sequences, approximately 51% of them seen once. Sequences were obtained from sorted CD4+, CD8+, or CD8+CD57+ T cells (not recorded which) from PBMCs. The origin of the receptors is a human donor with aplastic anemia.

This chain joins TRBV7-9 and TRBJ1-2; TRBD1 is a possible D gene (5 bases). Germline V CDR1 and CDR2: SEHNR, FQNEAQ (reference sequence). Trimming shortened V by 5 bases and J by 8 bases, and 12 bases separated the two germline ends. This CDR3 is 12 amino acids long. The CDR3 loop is CASSLDKGGYTF. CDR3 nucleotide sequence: TGTGCCAGCAGCCTCGACAAGGGGGGCTACACCTTC. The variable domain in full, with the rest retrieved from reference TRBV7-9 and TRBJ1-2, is DTGVSQNPRHKITKRGQNVTFRCDPISEHNRLYWYRQTLGQGPEFLTYFQNEAQLEKSRLLSDRFSAERPKGSFSTLEIQRTEQGDSAMYLCASSLDKGGYTFGSGTRLTVV.

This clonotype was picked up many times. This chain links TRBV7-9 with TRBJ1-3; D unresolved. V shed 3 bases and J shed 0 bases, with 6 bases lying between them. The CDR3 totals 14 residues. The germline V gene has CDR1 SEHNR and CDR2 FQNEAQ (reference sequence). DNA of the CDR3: TGTGCCAGCAGCTTTACACTCTCTGGAAACACCATATATTTT. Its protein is CASSFTLSGNTIYF.

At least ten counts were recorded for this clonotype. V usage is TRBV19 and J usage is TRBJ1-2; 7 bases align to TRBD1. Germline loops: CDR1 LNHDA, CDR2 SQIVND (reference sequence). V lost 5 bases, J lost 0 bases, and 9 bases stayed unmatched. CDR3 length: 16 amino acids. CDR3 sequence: CASSHSRDSTNYGYTF. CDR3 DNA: TGTGCCAGTAGTCACTCCCGGGACAGTACTAACTATGGCTACACCTTC.

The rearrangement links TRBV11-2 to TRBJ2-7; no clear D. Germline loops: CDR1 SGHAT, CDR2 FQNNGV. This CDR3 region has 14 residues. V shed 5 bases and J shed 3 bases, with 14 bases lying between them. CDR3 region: CASSARGGVYEQYV. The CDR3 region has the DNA TGTGCCAGCAGCGCCAGAGGTGGGGTCTACGAGCAGTACGTC.